These 5 T cell receptor beta chains came from one sample sequenced in a study of identical twins. TCRdb re-called the 5' RACE reads through MiXCR, storing one row per CDR3 protein. The sample gives approximately 1.8 million distinct CDR3 sequences, about 32% of which show up once; more than 0.25% is in the top ten. The specimen sequenced was cord blood. All receptors derive from a newborn girl in good health.

This chain links TRBV5-1 with TRBJ2-7, with 12 bases matching TRBD1. Germline V gene sequence: CDR1 SGHRS, CDR2 YFSETQ. The CDR3 consists of 15 residues. V was pared by 7 bases and J by 7 bases, with 12 bases of the junction left unmatched. The CDR3 loop is CASAPGTGGYNEQYF. CDR3 DNA sequence: TGCGCCAGCGCCCCGGGGACAGGGGGCTACAATGAGCAGTACTTC.

Note on this clonotype: Germline and junction disagree at one end, which may indicate a read error. This chain joins TRBV3-1 and TRBJ1-1; no clear D gene. The CDR3 loop spans 12 amino acids. Germline CDR1 reads LGHDT; CDR2 reads YNNKEL (reference sequence). The CDR3 DNA is TGTGCCGGCAGCCACCTCAACACTGAAGCTTTCTTT. Protein sequence: CAGSHLNTEAFF.

This clonotype was picked up many times. CDR3 in amino acids: CASSLEGIETQYF. The CDR3 coding sequence is TGCGCCAGCAGCCTGGAGGGAATAGAGACCCAGTACTTC. V usage is TRBV5-1 and J usage is TRBJ2-5; TRBD2 is a possible D gene (6 bases). This CDR3 region has 13 residues. CDR1 is SGHRS, CDR2 YFSETQ, per germline. V was cut by 4 bases and J by 4 bases, with 11 bases left in between. Full variable domain (remainder filled in from reference TRBV5-1 and TRBJ2-5): KAGVTQTPRYLIKTRGQQVTLSCSPISGHRSVSWYQQTPGQGLQFLFEYFSETQRNKGNFPGRFSGRQFSNSRSEMNVSTLELGDSALYLCASSLEGIETQYFGPGTRLLVL.

A remark on this clonotype: A junction end diverges from the germline sequence, so it may reflect a read error. The V and J genes are TRBV20-1 and TRBJ1-6; TRBD1 matches 11 bases. Germline V CDR1 and CDR2: DFQATT, SNEGSKA (reference sequence). This CDR3 comprises 14 residues. CDR3 sequence reads: CSATRTGGNSPPHF. The CDR3 DNA reads TGCAGTGCTACCCGGACAGGGGGCAATTCACCCCCCCACTTT.

The genes are TRBV29-1 and TRBJ1-1; TRBD1 aligns across 8 bases. CDR3 length: 13 residues. The J segment lost 4 bases and the V segment lost 7 bases, leaving 8 bases of the junction unmatched. The germline gives CDR1 SQVTM, CDR2 ANQGSEA. The DNA for the CDR3 is TGCAGCGCCGACAGGGGAGAGGGCACTGAAGCTTTCTTT. Its translation is CSADRGEGTEAFF.